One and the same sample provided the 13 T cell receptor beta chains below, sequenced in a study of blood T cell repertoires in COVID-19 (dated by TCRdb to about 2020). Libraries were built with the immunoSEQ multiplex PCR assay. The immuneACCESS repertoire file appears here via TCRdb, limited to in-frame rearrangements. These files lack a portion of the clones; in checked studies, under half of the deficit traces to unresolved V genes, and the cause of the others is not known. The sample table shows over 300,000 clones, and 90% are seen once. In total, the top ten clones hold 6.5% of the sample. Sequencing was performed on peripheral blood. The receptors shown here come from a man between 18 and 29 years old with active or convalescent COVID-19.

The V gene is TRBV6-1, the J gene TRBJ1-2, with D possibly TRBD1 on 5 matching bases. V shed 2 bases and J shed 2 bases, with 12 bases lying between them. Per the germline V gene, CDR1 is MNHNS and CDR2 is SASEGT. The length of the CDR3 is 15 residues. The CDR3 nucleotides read TGTGCCAGCAGTGAAATTCCGGCAGGGAACTATGGCTACACCTTC. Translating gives CASSEIPAGNYGYTF.

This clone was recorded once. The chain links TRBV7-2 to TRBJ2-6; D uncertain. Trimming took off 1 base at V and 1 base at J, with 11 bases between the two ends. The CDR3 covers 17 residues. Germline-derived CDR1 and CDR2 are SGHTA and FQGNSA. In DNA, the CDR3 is TGTGCCAGCAGCTTAGAAGCCACCCCATCTGGGGCCAACGTCCTGACTTTC. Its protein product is CASSLEATPSGANVLTF.

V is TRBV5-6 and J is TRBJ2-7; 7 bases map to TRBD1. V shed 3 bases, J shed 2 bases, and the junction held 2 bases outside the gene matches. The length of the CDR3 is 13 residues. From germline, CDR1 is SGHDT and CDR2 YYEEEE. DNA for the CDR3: TGTGCCAGCAGCTGGCAGGGGGCCTACGAGCAGTACTTC. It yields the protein CASSWQGAYEQYF. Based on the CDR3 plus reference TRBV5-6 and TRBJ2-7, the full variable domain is DAGVTQSPTHLIKTRGQQVTLRCSPKSGHDTVSWYQQALGQGPQFIFQYYEEEERQRGNFPDRFSGHQFPNYSSELNVNALLLGDSALYLCASSWQGAYEQYFGPGTRLTVT.

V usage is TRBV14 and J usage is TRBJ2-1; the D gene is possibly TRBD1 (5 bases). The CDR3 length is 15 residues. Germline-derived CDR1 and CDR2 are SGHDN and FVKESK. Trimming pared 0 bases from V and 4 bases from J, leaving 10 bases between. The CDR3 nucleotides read TGTGCCAGCAGCCAAGACTCGACAGTTTACAATGAGCAGTTCTTC. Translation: CASSQDSTVYNEQFF.

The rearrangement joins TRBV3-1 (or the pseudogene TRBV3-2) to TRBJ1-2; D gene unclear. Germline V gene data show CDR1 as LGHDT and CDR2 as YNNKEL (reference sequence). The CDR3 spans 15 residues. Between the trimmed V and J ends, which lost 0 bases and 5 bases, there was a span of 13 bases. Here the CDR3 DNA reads TGTGCCAGCAGCCAAGAGGGTACAGAGCCTTATGGCTACACCTTC. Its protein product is CASSQEGTEPYGYTF.

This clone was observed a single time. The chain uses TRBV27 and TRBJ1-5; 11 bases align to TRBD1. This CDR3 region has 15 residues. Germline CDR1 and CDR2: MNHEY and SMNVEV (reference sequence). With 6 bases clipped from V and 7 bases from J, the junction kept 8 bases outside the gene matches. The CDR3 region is CASSTGTGGYQPQHF. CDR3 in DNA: TGTGCCAGCAGCACCGGGACAGGGGGATACCAGCCCCAGCATTTT.

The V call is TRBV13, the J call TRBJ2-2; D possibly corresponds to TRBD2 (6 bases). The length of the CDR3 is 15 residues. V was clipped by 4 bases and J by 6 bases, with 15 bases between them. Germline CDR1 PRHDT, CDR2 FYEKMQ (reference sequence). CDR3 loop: CASSSGAKVAGELFF. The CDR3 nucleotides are TGTGCCAGCAGCTCGGGAGCAAAGGTAGCCGGGGAGCTGTTTTTT.

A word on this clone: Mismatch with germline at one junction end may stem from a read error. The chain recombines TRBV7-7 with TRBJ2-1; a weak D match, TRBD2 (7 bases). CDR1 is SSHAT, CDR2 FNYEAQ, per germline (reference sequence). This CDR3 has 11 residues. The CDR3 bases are TGTGCTAGCAGCAGCGGGACAGAGCAGTTCTTC. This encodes CASSSGTEQFF.

The CDR3 DNA reads as TGTGCCAGTAGTCTGAGGGACAGGATAGCCAATCAGCCCCAGCATTTT. It translates to CASSLRDRIANQPQHF. The chain employs TRBV19 and TRBJ1-5; 8 bases fit TRBD1. Germline V gene data show CDR1 as LNHDA and CDR2 as SQIVND (reference sequence). This CDR3 comprises 16 residues. Unmatched junction bases numbered 9, after V lost 5 bases and J lost 3 bases. The full variable domain, in which reference TRBV19 and TRBJ1-5 provide the parts outside the CDR3, is DGGITQSPKYLFRKEGQNVTLSCEQNLNHDAMYWYRQDPGQGLRLIYYSQIVNDFQKGDIAEGYSVSREKKESFPLTVTSAQKNPTAFYLCASSLRDRIANQPQHFGDGTRLSIL.

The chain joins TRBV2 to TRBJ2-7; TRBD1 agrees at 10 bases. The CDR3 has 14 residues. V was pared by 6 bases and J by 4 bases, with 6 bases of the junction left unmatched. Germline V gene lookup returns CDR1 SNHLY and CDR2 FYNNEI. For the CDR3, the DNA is TGTGCCAGCAGGCGGGACAGGGGATATTACGAGCAGTACTTC. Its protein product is CASRRDRGYYEQYF. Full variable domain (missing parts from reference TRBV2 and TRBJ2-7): EPEVTQTPSHQVTQMGQEVILRCVPISNHLYFYWYRQILGQKVEFLVSFYNNEISEKSEIFDDQFSVERPDGSNFTLKIRSTKLEDSAMYFCASRRDRGYYEQYFGPGTRLTVT.

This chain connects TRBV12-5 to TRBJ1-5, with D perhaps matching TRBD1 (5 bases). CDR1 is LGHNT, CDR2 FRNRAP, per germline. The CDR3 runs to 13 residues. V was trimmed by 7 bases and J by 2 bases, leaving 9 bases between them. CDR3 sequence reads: CASAQGGNQPQHF. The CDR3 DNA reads TGTGCTAGTGCCCAGGGCGGCAATCAGCCCCAGCATTTT.

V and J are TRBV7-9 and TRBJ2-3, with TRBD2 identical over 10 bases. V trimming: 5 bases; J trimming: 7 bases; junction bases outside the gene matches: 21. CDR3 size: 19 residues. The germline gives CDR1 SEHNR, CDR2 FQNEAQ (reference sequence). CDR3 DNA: TGTGCCAGCAGCCCCAGGCAGGCGGCCCTAGCGGGAGTCGGGAATACGCAGTATTTT. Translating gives CASSPRQAALAGVGNTQYF.

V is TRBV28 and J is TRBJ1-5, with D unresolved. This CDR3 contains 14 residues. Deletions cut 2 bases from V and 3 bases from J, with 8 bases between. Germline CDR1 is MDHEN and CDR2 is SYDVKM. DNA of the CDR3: TGTGCCAGCAGTTTAATCGTTTCCAATCAGCCCCAGCATTTT. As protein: CASSLIVSNQPQHF.